This TCR beta chain was sequenced during a study of blood T cells in healthy people across ages. The study, taken as a whole, reports: The study found more naive CD4+ cells and higher diversity in long-lived than aged donors. Observed TCR beta diversity per million T cells went down as age went up. This fall followed a roughly linear course with age.

For this clonotype: The antigen is not known.

The use of a sample-barcoded 5' primer and a J-beta primer mix characterized a second PCR of about 7 to 12 cycles. TCRdb re-derived calls from the 5' RACE reads in MiXCR, one entry per CDR3 protein. The sample includes around 700,000 distinct CDR3 sequences, 25% of them seen just once. This CDR3 is 14 amino acids long. Losses at the gene ends were 3 bases for V and 3 bases for J; bases not matched to a gene: 4. From germline, CDR1 is SGHTA and CDR2 FQGNSA. This sample also belongs to another study, concerning T cells of mothers and their children.

This sequence was found in a boy between 10 and 17 years old in good health. This chain joins TRBV7-2 and TRBJ2-5; 7 nucleotides agree with TRBD2. The sample comprised blood. CDR3 region: CASSLLRGEETQYF. CDR3 nucleotide sequence: TGTGCCAGCAGCTTGCTCCGGGGGGAAGAGACCCAGTACTTC.